Below are 11 T cell receptor beta chains sequenced from a single sample in a study of blood T cells in healthy people across ages. Then a second PCR, running about 6 to 11 cycles, was carried out with a sample-barcoded 5' primer and a J-beta primer mix. MiXCR, run by TCRdb on the 5' RACE reads, gives a single entry per CDR3 protein. The data show about 670,000 distinct CDR3 sequences, 52% seen once. The sample consisted of blood. All receptors derive from a woman of 80 years or more in good health.

This clonotype was observed at least ten times. V and J are TRBV9 and TRBJ2-5; D is uncertain. The germline V and J ends were trimmed by 0 bases and 2 bases, with 11 bases remaining between them. The germline CDR1 and CDR2 sequences are SGDLS and YYNGEE. The CDR3 is 15 residues long. The CDR3 bases are TGTGCCAGCAGCGTAGCTCCGAGCCCGCAAGAGACCCAGTACTTC. Amino acids: CASSVAPSPQETQYF.

The table lists this clonotype with many counts. The V gene is TRBV28, the J gene TRBJ2-5; D gene unclear. Germline V gives CDR1 MDHEN, CDR2 SYDVKM. Trimming left V 11 bases short and J 4 bases short, with 14 bases between. The CDR3 has 12 residues. The CDR3, as DNA: TGTGCCGTATGGGGTTCGGGAGAGACCCAGTACTTC. Its protein product is CAVWGSGETQYF.

The chain employs TRBV12-3 or TRBV12-4 and TRBJ2-2; D not certain. CDR3 length: 14 amino acids. Trimming took 5 bases from V and 10 from J, leaving 17 bases between them. The CDR3 region is CASSTDSGGEELFF. The CDR3 DNA reads as TGTGCCAGCAGTACCGACTCCGGCGGCGAGGAGCTGTTTTTT.

This chain joins TRBV5-1 and TRBJ2-3, with a weak D call TRBD2 (5 bases). Germline V lookup: CDR1 SGHRS, CDR2 YFSETQ. The V gene lost 1 base and the J gene lost 6 bases, with 12 bases spanning the gap. This CDR3 has 14 residues. CDR3 nucleotide sequence: TGCGCCAGCAGCTTGCGTATAGCGACGGATACGCAGTATTTT. It encodes CASSLRIATDTQYF.

The chain carries TRBV7-9 and TRBJ2-5; D is undetermined. CDR1 and CDR2 (germline): SEHNR, FQNEAQ (reference sequence). CDR3 size: 14 residues. Trimming took 1 base from V and 11 from J, leaving 17 bases between them. CDR3 nucleotide sequence: TGTGCCAGCAGCTTAGATTTCTTTGGGAATGAGCAGTACTTC. Its translation: CASSLDFFGNEQYF. The entire variable domain, with the rest obtained from reference TRBV7-9 and TRBJ2-5, is as follows: DTGVSQNPRHKITKRGQNVTFRCDPISEHNRLYWYRQTLGQGPEFLTYFQNEAQLEKSRLLSDRFSAERPKGSFSTLEIQRTEQGDSAMYLCASSLDFFGNEQYFGPGTRLLVL.

This clonotype was picked up one time. The chain uses TRBV12-3 or TRBV12-4 and TRBJ2-5, with D maybe TRBD2 (7 bases). The CDR3 has 14 amino acids. V was cut by 3 bases and J by 5 bases, with 13 bases left in between. The CDR3 region has the DNA TGTGCCAGCAGTTTGATGGGGGGGGCGGAGACCCAGTACTTC. This encodes CASSLMGGAETQYF.

The V call is TRBV10-2, the J call TRBJ1-6; 8 bases are a match to TRBD1. This CDR3 has 14 amino acids. Germline V gives CDR1 WSHSY, CDR2 SAAADI. With 6 bases clipped from V and 6 bases from J, the junction kept 4 bases outside the gene matches. The chain's CDR3 is CASSRDRPNSPLHF. DNA of the CDR3: TGCGCCAGCAGCCGGGACAGGCCTAATTCACCCCTCCACTTT.

The gene calls are TRBV7-3 and TRBJ2-1; a weak D match, TRBD2 (6 bases). The length of the CDR3 is 13 residues. The germline V gene encodes CDR1 SGHTA and CDR2 FQGTGA. Trimming cost V 5 bases and J 10 bases, with 15 bases left between them. The CDR3 reads CASSQGGKGEQFF. The DNA of the CDR3 is TGTGCCAGCAGCCAAGGAGGGAAGGGGGAGCAGTTCTTC. The full variable domain, with the rest looked up from reference TRBV7-3 and TRBJ2-1, is GAGVSQTPSNKVTEKGKYVELRCDPISGHTALYWYRQSLGQGPEFLIYFQGTGAADDSGLPNDRFFAVRPEGSVSTLKIQRTERGDSAVYLCASSQGGKGEQFFGPGTRLTVL.

As for this clonotype: One base away lies a much larger clone, so this may be a sequencing read error. The chain is built from TRBV5-1 and TRBJ2-1; 7 bases match TRBD2. Germline V lookup: CDR1 SGHRS, CDR2 YFSETQ. The CDR3 has 16 amino acids. The CDR3 sequence: CASSLSAGAVYSEQFF. The CDR3 nucleotides read TGCGCCAGCAGCCTTAGCGCGGGAGCGGTCTACAGTGAGCAGTTCTTC.

This clonotype was recorded once. This may be a read error, as it is one base from a much larger clone. The chain joins TRBV3-1 to TRBJ2-3; no definite D call. Germline V lookup: CDR1 LGHDT, CDR2 YNNKEL (reference sequence). CDR3 length equals 13 residues. CDR3 coding DNA: TGTGTCAGCAGCGCAAGCCGGCGGAATACGCAGTATTTT. It codes for CVSSASRRNTQYF.

This clonotype has only one observation. V usage is TRBV12-3 or TRBV12-4 and J usage is TRBJ2-6; 8 nucleotides agree with TRBD1. The CDR3 has 18 amino acids. V trimming: 3 bases; J trimming: 0 bases; junction bases outside the gene matches: 7. CDR3 nucleotide sequence: TGTGCCAGCAGTTTTGGACAGGGCCGACGCTCTGGGGCCAACGTCCTGACTTTC. Its translation is CASSFGQGRRSGANVLTF.